These 27 T cell receptor beta chains were sequenced from one sample in a study of T cell changes during pregnancy in multiple sclerosis. This table comes from immunoSEQ multiplex PCR, and its TCRdb copy is limited to in-frame clones, with some not included. The data hold approximately 83,000 clones, with 90% to 95% observed a single time. This specimen consisted of peripheral blood, obtained in the third trimester of pregnancy. These receptors were obtained from a female donor with multiple sclerosis, enrolled in a pregnancy study.

CDR3 protein: CASSYSGAGETQYF. CDR3 coding DNA: TGTGCCAGCAGCTATAGCGGGGCAGGGGAGACCCAGTACTTC. The chain carries TRBV28 and TRBJ2-5; 8 nucleotides line up with TRBD2. The trim removed 6 bases at V and 5 bases at J, leaving 8 bases unmatched. The germline CDR1 and CDR2 sequences are MDHEN and SYDVKM. The CDR3 totals 14 residues.

V is TRBV5-6 and J is TRBJ2-1; 7 bases match TRBD2. This CDR3 comprises 17 residues. Germline trimming cut 3 bases from V and 0 bases from J; bases unmatched to any gene: 9. CDR1 and CDR2 from the germline V gene are SGHDT and YYEEEE. This CDR3 is CASSYDLAASSYNEQFF. The CDR3 DNA reads as TGTGCCAGCAGCTACGACCTAGCGGCGAGCTCCTACAATGAGCAGTTCTTC.

The rearrangement joins TRBV29-1 to TRBJ1-2; D remains unclear. From germline, CDR1 is SQVTM and CDR2 ANQGSEA. V lost 4 bases, J lost 6 bases, and 9 bases lay in between. CDR3 length: 11 amino acids. CDR3 residues: CSVVQVDGYTF. CDR3 in DNA: TGCAGCGTTGTCCAGGTGGATGGCTACACCTTC. Full variable domain (outside the CDR3, taken from reference TRBV29-1 and TRBJ1-2): SAVISQKPSRDICQRGTSLTIQCQVDSQVTMMFWYRQQPGQSLTLIATANQGSEATYESGFVIDKFPISRPNLTFSTLTVSNMSPEDSSIYLCSVVQVDGYTFGSGTRLTVV.

This clone was seen just once. The CDR3 bases are TGTGCCAGCAGTTACTTCTTTGGTGGGACACAAAATAAAAGAAGCACAGATACGCAGTATTTT. It is translated as CASSYFFGGTQNKRSTDTQYF. The chain is built from TRBV27 and TRBJ2-3; TRBD1 might be the D (6 bases). The CDR3 extends over 21 amino acids. The V gene's germline CDR1 is MNHEY and CDR2 SMNVEV (reference sequence). V was trimmed by 4 bases and J by 0 bases, leaving 29 bases between them.

The chain links TRBV18 to TRBJ2-7, with D perhaps matching TRBD2 (5 bases). CDR1 and CDR2 (germline): KGHSH, LQKENI. V shed 0 bases and J shed 0 bases, with 12 bases lying between them. This CDR3 contains 16 residues. The CDR3 region has the DNA TGTGCCAGCTCACCACCGCTGCACACTAGCTCCTACGAGCAGTACTTC. Protein product: CASSPPLHTSSYEQYF.

Concerning this clone: The sample carries other DNA sequences with the same CDR3. The genes are TRBV15 and TRBJ1-5; tentative D call: TRBD1 (5 bases). Trimming cost V 0 bases and J 5 bases, with 11 bases left between them. Germline V gene sequence: CDR1 LNHNV, CDR2 YYDKDF (reference sequence). CDR3 length: 15 residues. CDR3 region: CATSRDGAGHQPQHF. CDR3 coding DNA: TGTGCCACCAGCAGAGATGGTGCGGGGCATCAGCCCCAGCATTTT.

This chain connects TRBV5-1 to TRBJ2-7, with TRBD2 identical over 8 bases. The CDR3 has 16 amino acids. The J segment lost 4 bases and the V segment lost 0 bases, leaving 9 bases of the junction unmatched. Germline-derived CDR1 and CDR2 are SGHRS and YFSETQ. The chain's CDR3 is CASSLDGGTRPYEQYF. CDR3 in DNA: TGCGCCAGCAGCTTGGACGGTGGGACTAGACCTTACGAGCAGTACTTC. The variable domain in full, with the rest retrieved from reference TRBV5-1 and TRBJ2-7, is KAGVTQTPRYLIKTRGQQVTLSCSPISGHRSVSWYQQTPGQGLQFLFEYFSETQRNKGNFPGRFSGRQFSNSRSEMNVSTLELGDSALYLCASSLDGGTRPYEQYFGPGTRLTVT.

The rearrangement links TRBV28 to TRBJ2-1; D is unresolved. The CDR3 length is 12 residues. Trimming left V 4 bases short and J 5 bases short, with 6 bases between. CDR1 is MDHEN, CDR2 SYDVKM, per germline. The CDR3 DNA reads TGTGCCAGCAGTTCCCCCAACAATGAGCAGTTCTTC. This encodes CASSSPNNEQFF.

V and J are TRBV7-2 and TRBJ2-1; D unclear. The CDR3 has 11 amino acids. V gave up 4 bases and J gave up 9 bases, with 7 bases separating them. In germline, CDR1 is SGHTA, CDR2 FQGNSA. CDR3 loop: CASSSHGEQFF. CDR3 DNA: TGTGCCAGCAGCTCCCACGGTGAGCAGTTCTTC.

The chain carries TRBV9 and TRBJ2-3; 7 bases map to TRBD2. The V segment lost 2 bases and the J segment 4 bases; nucleotides outside the gene matches: 13. The CDR3 loop spans 17 amino acids. In germline, CDR1 is SGDLS, CDR2 YYNGEE. CDR3 sequence reads: CASSVYLGGRGSDTQYF. Written as DNA, the CDR3 is TGTGCCAGCAGCGTGTATCTTGGCGGGAGAGGGTCAGATACGCAGTATTTT. Combining the CDR3 with reference TRBV9 and TRBJ2-3 gives the whole variable domain DSGVTQTPKHLITATGQRVTLRCSPRSGDLSVYWYQQSLDQGLQFLIQYYNGEERAKGNILERFSAQQFPDLHSELNLSSLELGDSALYFCASSVYLGGRGSDTQYFGPGTRLTVL.

The chain employs TRBV2 and TRBJ2-1; 14 bases agree with TRBD2. After removal of 7 bases from V and 6 bases from J, the junction contained 5 bases not matched to a gene. This CDR3 comprises 15 residues. Germline loops: CDR1 SNHLY, CDR2 FYNNEI. The DNA of the CDR3 is TGTGCCAGCACTCCCGGGACTAGCGGGAGCAATGAGCAGTTCTTC. Translated: CASTPGTSGSNEQFF.

The chain recombines TRBV6-5 with TRBJ1-2; TRBD1 agrees at 9 bases. The CDR3 is 13 amino acids. The ends lost 6 bases at V and 8 bases at J; junction bases unmatched: 7. In germline, CDR1 is MNHEY, CDR2 SVGAGI. The CDR3 nucleotides are TGTGCCAGCAGCCGACAGGGGGTCGAGGGCTACACCTTC. This sequence encodes CASSRQGVEGYTF.

The rearrangement uses TRBV25-1 and TRBJ2-1; 7 positions match TRBD1. The CDR3 is made up of 14 amino acids. The germline V gene has CDR1 MGHDK and CDR2 SYGVNS. V lost 4 bases and J lost 6; bases outside the gene matches: 6. This CDR3 is CASSALDRVNEQFF. The CDR3 DNA sequence: TGTGCCAGCAGTGCACTAGACAGGGTCAATGAGCAGTTCTTC.

The chain is built from TRBV2 and TRBJ2-7; 9 nucleotides match TRBD1. Germline V gene data show CDR1 as SNHLY and CDR2 as FYNNEI. The length of the CDR3 is 14 residues. With V trimmed by 10 bases and J by 0 bases, 7 bases remained unmatched. DNA of the CDR3: TGTGCCACCAAAAAGGGACAGGGCTCCTACGAGCAGTACTTC. It yields the protein CATKKGQGSYEQYF. Variable domain in full (rest from reference TRBV2 and TRBJ2-7): EPEVTQTPSHQVTQMGQEVILRCVPISNHLYFYWYRQILGQKVEFLVSFYNNEISEKSEIFDDQFSVERPDGSNFTLKIRSTKLEDSAMYFCATKKGQGSYEQYFGPGTRLTVT.

The chain links TRBV21-1 to TRBJ2-3; the table's D call, TRBD1, has no DNA check behind it. TRBV21-1 is given as a pseudogene. The CDR3 totals 17 residues. CDR3 residues: CASSTSLGQGVTDTQYF. CDR3 bases: TGTGCCAGCAGCACCTCCCTGGGACAGGGTGTCACAGATACGCAGTATTTT.

The chain uses TRBV2 and TRBJ1-3; D unclear. Trimming removed 7 bases from V and 9 bases from J, with 28 bases in between. The CDR3 length is 17 residues. Germline assignment: CDR1 SNHLY and CDR2 FYNNEI. CDR3: CASNGRRLRTEGGTIYF. The CDR3 DNA is TGTGCCAGCAACGGAAGACGCCTTAGGACCGAGGGTGGCACCATATATTTT.

CDR3 in DNA: TGTGCCAGCAGCCACAACAGGGGTTTGAAGTCCTACGAGCAGTACTTC. This translates into CASSHNRGLKSYEQYF. The chain combines TRBV28 with TRBJ2-7, with 7 bases aligning to TRBD1. Trimming cost V 6 bases and J 1 base; bases outside gene matches: 12. Per the germline V gene, CDR1 is MDHEN and CDR2 is SYDVKM. The CDR3 is 16 residues long.

The V and J genes are TRBV19 and TRBJ2-1; a weak D match, TRBD1 (6 bases). The germline V gene encodes CDR1 LNHDA and CDR2 SQIVND (reference sequence). V lost 3 bases to trimming and J lost 4 bases, with 13 bases between them. The CDR3 sequence is 15 residues long. CDR3: CASSMGTRRYNEQFF. In DNA, the CDR3 is TGTGCCAGTAGTATGGGGACAAGGAGATACAATGAGCAGTTCTTC.

This chain connects TRBV6-6 to TRBJ2-2; the match to TRBD2 covers 8 bases. The CDR3 extends over 16 amino acids. Germline lookup yields CDR1 MNHNY and CDR2 SVGAGI (reference sequence). The J segment lost 4 bases and the V segment lost 7 bases, leaving 11 bases of the junction unmatched. The CDR3 sequence: CASTAMGTRGTGELFF. In nucleotides, the CDR3 is TGTGCCAGCACCGCCATGGGGACTAGAGGCACCGGGGAGCTGTTTTTT.

Comments on this clone: The same CDR3 is also encoded by other DNA sequences in this sample. The genes are TRBV4-2 and TRBJ1-5, with D unresolved. This CDR3 spans 13 amino acids. Germline lookup yields CDR1 LGHNA and CDR2 YNFKEQ. Between the trimmed V and J ends, which lost 0 bases and 4 bases, there was a span of 4 bases. CDR3: CASSQDRNQPQHF. CDR3 nucleotide sequence: TGTGCCAGCAGCCAAGATCGGAATCAGCCCCAGCATTTT.

This clone showed up just a few times. The genes are TRBV6-6 and TRBJ1-5; no clear D gene. The length of the CDR3 is 13 residues. Germline loops: CDR1 MNHNY, CDR2 SVGAGI (reference sequence). Trimming pared 4 bases from V and 3 bases from J, leaving 7 bases between. This CDR3 is CASSLLDNQPQHF. The CDR3 coding sequence is TGTGCCAGCAGTTTACTCGACAATCAGCCCCAGCATTTT.

The chain carries TRBV5-1 and TRBJ1-2; D gene uncertain. The CDR3 is 15 amino acids. The germline V gene has CDR1 SGHRS and CDR2 YFSETQ. Trimming left V 5 bases short and J 7 bases short, with 21 bases between. The CDR3 here is CASRLGSRSEIGYTF. For the CDR3, the DNA is TGCGCCAGCAGACTTGGGAGCAGGTCCGAGATTGGCTACACCTTC.

The chain links TRBV5-1 to TRBJ1-1, with TRBD1 matching 8 bases. CDR3 size: 13 residues. The V segment lost 7 bases and the J segment 4 bases; nucleotides outside the gene matches: 6. Germline lookup yields CDR1 SGHRS and CDR2 YFSETQ. The DNA for the CDR3 is TGCGCCAGCGGCACAGGGGGAATCACTGAAGCTTTCTTT. As protein: CASGTGGITEAFF. Full variable domain (outside the CDR3, taken from reference TRBV5-1 and TRBJ1-1): KAGVTQTPRYLIKTRGQQVTLSCSPISGHRSVSWYQQTPGQGLQFLFEYFSETQRNKGNFPGRFSGRQFSNSRSEMNVSTLELGDSALYLCASGTGGITEAFFGQGTRLTVV.

The V gene is TRBV2, the J gene TRBJ2-3; 7 positions match TRBD2. The CDR3 has 12 amino acids. With 6 bases clipped from V and 7 bases from J, the junction kept 4 bases outside the gene matches. The germline CDR1 and CDR2 sequences are SNHLY and FYNNEI. The CDR3 region has the DNA TGTGCCAGCAGGGTTAGCGGGTATACGCAGTATTTT. Amino acid sequence: CASRVSGYTQYF.

The chain joins TRBV28 to TRBJ2-1; D perhaps matches TRBD1 (7 bases). Trimming removed 5 bases from V and 9 bases from J, with 20 bases in between. CDR1 and CDR2 (germline): MDHEN, SYDVKM. The CDR3 runs 15 residues. CDR3: CASSPQGEERPEQFF. The DNA of the CDR3 is TGTGCCAGCAGTCCTCAGGGGGAGGAGAGGCCTGAGCAGTTCTTC.

V usage is TRBV28 and J usage is TRBJ2-2, with D perhaps TRBD1 (6 bases). The ends were cut back, 5 bases at V and 6 bases at J, with 13 bases in the middle. Germline values: CDR1 MDHEN, CDR2 SYDVKM. The CDR3 is made up of 14 amino acids. CDR3 nucleotides: TGTGCCAGCAGTGTTAACAGGGTTCCCGGGGAGCTGTTTTTT. Translated, it gives CASSVNRVPGELFF. The variable domain in full, with the rest retrieved from reference TRBV28 and TRBJ2-2, is DVKVTQSSRYLVKRTGEKVFLECVQDMDHENMFWYRQDPGLGLRLIYFSYDVKMKEKGDIPEGYSVSREKKERFSLILESASTNQTSMYLCASSVNRVPGELFFGEGSRLTVL.

The rearrangement joins TRBV5-8 to TRBJ1-3; 8 bases line up with TRBD1. J was trimmed by 4 bases and V by 7 bases; bases with no gene match: 7. Germline V gives CDR1 SGHTS, CDR2 YDEGEE. The length of the CDR3 is 14 residues. The CDR3 nucleotides read TGTGCCAGCCGCAGGGGGCAGGAAGGAAACACCATATATTTT. Protein product: CASRRGQEGNTIYF.